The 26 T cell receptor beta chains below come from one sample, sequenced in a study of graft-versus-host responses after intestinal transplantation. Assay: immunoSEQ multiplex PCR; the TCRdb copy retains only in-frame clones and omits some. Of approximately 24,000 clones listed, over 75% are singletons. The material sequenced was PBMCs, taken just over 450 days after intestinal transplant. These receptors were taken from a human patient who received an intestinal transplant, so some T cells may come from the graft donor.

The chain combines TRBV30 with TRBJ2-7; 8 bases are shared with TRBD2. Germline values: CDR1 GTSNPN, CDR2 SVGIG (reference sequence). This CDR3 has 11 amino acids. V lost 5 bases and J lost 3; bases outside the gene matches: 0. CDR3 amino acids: CAWAGGYEQYF. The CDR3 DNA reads TGTGCCTGGGCGGGGGGCTACGAGCAGTACTTC.

The CDR3 loop reads CASGTSGLWADTQYF. DNA for the CDR3: TGCGCCAGTGGGACTAGCGGGTTGTGGGCAGATACGCAGTATTTT. This rearrangement joins TRBV10-2 to TRBJ2-3, with TRBD2 matching over 12 bases. The germline V gene has CDR1 WSHSY and CDR2 SAAADI. V lost 9 bases, J lost 4 bases, and 8 bases stayed unmatched. This CDR3 region has 15 residues.

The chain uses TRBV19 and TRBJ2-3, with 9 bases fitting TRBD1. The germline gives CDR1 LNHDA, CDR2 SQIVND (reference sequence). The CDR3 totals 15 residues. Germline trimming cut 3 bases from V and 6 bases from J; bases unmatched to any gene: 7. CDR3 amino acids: CASSIEGTGSDTQYF. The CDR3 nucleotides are TGTGCCAGTAGTATCGAGGGGACAGGGTCGGATACGCAGTATTTT.

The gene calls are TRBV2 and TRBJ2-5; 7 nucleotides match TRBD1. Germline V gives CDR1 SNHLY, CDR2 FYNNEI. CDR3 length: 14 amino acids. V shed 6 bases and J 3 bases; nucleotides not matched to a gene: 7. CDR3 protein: CASRQRQGKETQYF. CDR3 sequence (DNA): TGTGCCAGCAGGCAAAGACAGGGAAAAGAGACCCAGTACTTC.

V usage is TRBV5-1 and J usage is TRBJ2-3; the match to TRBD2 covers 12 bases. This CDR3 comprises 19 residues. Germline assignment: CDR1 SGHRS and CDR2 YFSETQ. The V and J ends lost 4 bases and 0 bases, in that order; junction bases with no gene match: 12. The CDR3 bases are TGCGCCAGCAGCCGAAGCTTCGGACTAGCGGGGACAAGCACAGATACGCAGTATTTT. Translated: CASSRSFGLAGTSTDTQYF. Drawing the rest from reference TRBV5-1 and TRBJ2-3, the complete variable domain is KAGVTQTPRYLIKTRGQQVTLSCSPISGHRSVSWYQQTPGQGLQFLFEYFSETQRNKGNFPGRFSGRQFSNSRSEMNVSTLELGDSALYLCASSRSFGLAGTSTDTQYFGPGTRLTVL.

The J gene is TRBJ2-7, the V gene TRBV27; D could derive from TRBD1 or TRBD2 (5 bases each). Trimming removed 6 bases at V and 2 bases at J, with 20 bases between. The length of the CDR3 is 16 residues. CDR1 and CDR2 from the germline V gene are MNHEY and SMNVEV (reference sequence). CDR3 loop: CASRWDGSPSTYEQYF. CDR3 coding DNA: TGTGCCAGCAGATGGGACGGAAGCCCATCTACCTACGAGCAGTACTTC.

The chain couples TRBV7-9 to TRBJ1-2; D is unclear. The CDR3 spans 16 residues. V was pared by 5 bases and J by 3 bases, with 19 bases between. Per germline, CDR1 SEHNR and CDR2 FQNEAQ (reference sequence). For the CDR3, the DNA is TGTGCCAGCAGCCCTGGAATTAACTTTTTTTACTATGGCTACACCTTC. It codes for CASSPGINFFYYGYTF.

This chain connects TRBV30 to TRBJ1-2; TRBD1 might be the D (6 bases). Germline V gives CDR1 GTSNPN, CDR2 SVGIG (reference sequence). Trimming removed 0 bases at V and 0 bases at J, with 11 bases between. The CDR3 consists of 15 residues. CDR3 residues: CAWSVAHRANYGYTF. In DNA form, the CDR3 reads TGTGCCTGGAGTGTAGCCCACAGGGCTAACTATGGCTACACCTTC.

DNA of the CDR3: TGTGCCAGCAGCCAAAGGGGAGTGCGACACCCTAGCACAGATACGCAGTATTTT. As protein: CASSQRGVRHPSTDTQYF. The chain employs TRBV21-1 and TRBJ2-3. TRBV21-1 is marked as a pseudogene. The CDR3 has 18 residues.

The CDR3 nucleotides are TGTGCCAGCAGTGAATTATTAACTCCCCAAGAGACCCAGTACTTC. Translation: CASSELLTPQETQYF. V is TRBV25-1 and J is TRBJ2-5; D is uncertain. Germline assignment: CDR1 MGHDK and CDR2 SYGVNS. V shed 1 base and J shed 1 base, with 10 bases lying between them. The CDR3 extends over 15 amino acids.

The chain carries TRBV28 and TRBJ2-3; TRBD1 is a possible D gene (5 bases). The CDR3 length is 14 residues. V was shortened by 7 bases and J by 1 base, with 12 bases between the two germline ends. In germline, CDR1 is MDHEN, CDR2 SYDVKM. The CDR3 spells CASKGSLGTDTQYF. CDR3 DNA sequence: TGTGCCAGCAAGGGGTCGTTGGGCACAGATACGCAGTATTTT.

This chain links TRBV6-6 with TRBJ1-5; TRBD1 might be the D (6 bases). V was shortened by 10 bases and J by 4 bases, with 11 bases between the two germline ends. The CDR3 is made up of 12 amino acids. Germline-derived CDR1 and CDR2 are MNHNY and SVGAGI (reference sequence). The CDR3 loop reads CATGQLNQPQHF. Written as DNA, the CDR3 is TGTGCCACTGGACAGCTAAATCAGCCCCAGCATTTT.

DNA of the CDR3: TGTGCCAGCAGTGAATATTCCTATGGCTACACCTTC. It is translated as CASSEYSYGYTF. The chain carries TRBV6-5 and TRBJ1-2; D ambiguous. This CDR3 region has 12 residues. CDR1 and CDR2 (germline): MNHEY, SVGAGI. The V end was cut by 5 bases, the J end by 4 bases, with 8 bases between.

CDR3: CASSGAGGSNTEAFF. The CDR3 DNA sequence: TGTGCCAGCAGTGGGGCAGGTGGGTCGAACACTGAAGCTTTCTTT. The genes are TRBV2 and TRBJ1-1; D is ambiguous. V lost 4 bases to trimming and J lost 1 base, with 13 bases between them. In germline, CDR1 is SNHLY, CDR2 FYNNEI. There are 15 residues in the CDR3.

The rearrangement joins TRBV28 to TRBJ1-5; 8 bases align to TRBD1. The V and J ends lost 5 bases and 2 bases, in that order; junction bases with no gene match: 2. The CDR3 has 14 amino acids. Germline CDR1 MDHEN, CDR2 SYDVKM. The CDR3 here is CASSGTGGNQPQHF. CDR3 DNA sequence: TGTGCCAGCAGTGGGACAGGAGGCAATCAGCCCCAGCATTTT.

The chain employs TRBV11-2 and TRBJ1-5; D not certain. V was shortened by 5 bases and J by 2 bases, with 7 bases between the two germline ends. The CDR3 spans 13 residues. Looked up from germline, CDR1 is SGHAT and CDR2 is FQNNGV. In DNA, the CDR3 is TGTGCCAGCAGCCCCACAGGCAATCAGCCCCAGCATTTT. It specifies CASSPTGNQPQHF.

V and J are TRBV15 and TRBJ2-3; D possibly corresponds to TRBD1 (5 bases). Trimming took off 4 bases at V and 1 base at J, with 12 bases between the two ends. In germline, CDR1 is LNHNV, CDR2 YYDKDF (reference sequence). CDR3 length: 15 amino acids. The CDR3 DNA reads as TGTGCCACCAGCACGCGCAAGGGGCGCACAGATACGCAGTATTTT. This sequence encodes CATSTRKGRTDTQYF.

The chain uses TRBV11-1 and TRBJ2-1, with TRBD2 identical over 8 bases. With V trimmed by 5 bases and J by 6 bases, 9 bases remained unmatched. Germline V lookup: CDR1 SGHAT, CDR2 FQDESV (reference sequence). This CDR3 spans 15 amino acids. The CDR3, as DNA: TGTGCCAGCAGCCAGCCTCCCGGGACTAGCAATGAGCAGTTCTTC. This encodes CASSQPPGTSNEQFF.

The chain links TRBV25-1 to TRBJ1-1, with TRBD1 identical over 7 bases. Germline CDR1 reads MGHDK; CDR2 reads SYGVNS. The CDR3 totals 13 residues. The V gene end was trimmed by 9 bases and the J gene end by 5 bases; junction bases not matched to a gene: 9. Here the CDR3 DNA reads TGTGCCAGTGGAAGGGGGCGCGGGACTGAAGCTTTCTTT. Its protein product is CASGRGRGTEAFF.

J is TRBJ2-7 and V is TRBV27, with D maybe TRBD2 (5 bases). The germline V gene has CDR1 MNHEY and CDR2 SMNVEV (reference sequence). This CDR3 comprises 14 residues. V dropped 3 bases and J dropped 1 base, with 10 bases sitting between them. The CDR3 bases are TGTGCCAGCAGTTTCGCCGGGGTTTCCTACGAGCAGTACTTC. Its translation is CASSFAGVSYEQYF.

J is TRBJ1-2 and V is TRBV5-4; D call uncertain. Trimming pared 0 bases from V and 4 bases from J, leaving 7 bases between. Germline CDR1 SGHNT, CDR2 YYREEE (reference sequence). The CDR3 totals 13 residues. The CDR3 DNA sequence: TGTGCCAGCAGCTTGGATAGCGGCTATGGCTACACCTTC. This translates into CASSLDSGYGYTF.

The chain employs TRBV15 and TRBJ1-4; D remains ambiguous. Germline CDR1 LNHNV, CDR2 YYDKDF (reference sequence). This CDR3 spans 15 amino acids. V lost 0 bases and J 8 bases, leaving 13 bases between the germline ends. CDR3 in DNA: TGTGCCACCAGCAGAGATATTGGGAAAGGGGAAAAACTGTTTTTT. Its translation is CATSRDIGKGEKLFF.

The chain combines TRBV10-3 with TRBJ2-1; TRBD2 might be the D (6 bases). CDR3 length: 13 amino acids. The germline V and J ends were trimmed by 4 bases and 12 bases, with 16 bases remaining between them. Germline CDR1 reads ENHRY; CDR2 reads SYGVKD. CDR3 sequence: CAISVFPGESQFF. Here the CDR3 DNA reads TGTGCCATCAGTGTGTTCCCGGGGGAATCGCAGTTCTTC.

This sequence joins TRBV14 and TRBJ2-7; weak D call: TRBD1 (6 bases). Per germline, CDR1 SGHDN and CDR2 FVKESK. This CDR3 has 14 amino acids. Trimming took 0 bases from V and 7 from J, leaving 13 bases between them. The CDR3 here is CASSQERAGDEQYF. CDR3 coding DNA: TGTGCCAGCAGCCAAGAGAGGGCAGGGGATGAGCAGTACTTC.

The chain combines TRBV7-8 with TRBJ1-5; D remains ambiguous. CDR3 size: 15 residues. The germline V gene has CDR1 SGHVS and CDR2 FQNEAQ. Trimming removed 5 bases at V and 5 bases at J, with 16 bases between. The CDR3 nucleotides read TGTGCCAGCAGCCCCGGACCGGGCTTTTATCAGCCCCAGCATTTT. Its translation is CASSPGPGFYQPQHF.

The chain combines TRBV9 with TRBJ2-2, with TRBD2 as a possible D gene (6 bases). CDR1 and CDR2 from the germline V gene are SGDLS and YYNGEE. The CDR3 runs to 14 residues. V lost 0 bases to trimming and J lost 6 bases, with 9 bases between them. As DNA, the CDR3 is TGTGCCAGCAGCGTAGATCGGGAGCCCGGGGAGCTGTTTTTT. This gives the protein CASSVDREPGELFF. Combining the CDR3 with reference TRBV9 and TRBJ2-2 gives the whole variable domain DSGVTQTPKHLITATGQRVTLRCSPRSGDLSVYWYQQSLDQGLQFLIQYYNGEERAKGNILERFSAQQFPDLHSELNLSSLELGDSALYFCASSVDREPGELFFGEGSRLTVL.